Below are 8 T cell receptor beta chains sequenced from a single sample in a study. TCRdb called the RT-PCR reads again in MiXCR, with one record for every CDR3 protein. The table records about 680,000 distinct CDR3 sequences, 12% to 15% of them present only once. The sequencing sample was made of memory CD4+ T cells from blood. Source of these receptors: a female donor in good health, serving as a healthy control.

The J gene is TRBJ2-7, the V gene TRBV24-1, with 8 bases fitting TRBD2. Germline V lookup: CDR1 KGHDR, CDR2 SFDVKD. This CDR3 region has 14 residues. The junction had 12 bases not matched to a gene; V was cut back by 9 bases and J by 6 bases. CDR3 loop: CATRPGSGSAEQYF. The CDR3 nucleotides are TGTGCCACCCGACCCGGCAGCGGGAGTGCCGAGCAGTACTTC.

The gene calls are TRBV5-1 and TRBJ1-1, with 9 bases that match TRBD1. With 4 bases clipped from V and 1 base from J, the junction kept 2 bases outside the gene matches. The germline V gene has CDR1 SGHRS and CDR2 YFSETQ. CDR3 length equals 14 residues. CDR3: CASSGDRANTEAFF. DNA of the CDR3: TGCGCCAGCAGCGGGGACAGGGCGAACACTGAAGCTTTCTTT.

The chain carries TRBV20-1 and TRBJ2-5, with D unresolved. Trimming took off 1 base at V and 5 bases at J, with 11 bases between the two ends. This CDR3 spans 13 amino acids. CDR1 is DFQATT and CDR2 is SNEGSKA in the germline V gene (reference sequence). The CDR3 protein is CSARVLGEETQYF. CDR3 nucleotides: TGCAGTGCTAGAGTTTTAGGAGAGGAGACCCAGTACTTC.

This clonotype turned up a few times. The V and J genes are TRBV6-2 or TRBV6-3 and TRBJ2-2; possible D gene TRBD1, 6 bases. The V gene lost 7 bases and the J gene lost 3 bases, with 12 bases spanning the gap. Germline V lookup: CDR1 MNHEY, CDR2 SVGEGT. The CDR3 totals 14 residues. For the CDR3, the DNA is TGTGCCAGCACCCCAACAGGGTACACCGGGGAGCTGTTTTTT. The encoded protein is CASTPTGYTGELFF.

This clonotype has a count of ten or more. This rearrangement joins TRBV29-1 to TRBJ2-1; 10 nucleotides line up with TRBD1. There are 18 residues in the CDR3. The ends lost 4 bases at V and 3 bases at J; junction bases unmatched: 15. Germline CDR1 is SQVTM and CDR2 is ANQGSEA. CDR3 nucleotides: TGCAGCGTTGGCCGGGGACAGGGGTCCGGGAGCCGCTACAATGAGCAGTTCTTC. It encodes CSVGRGQGSGSRYNEQFF.

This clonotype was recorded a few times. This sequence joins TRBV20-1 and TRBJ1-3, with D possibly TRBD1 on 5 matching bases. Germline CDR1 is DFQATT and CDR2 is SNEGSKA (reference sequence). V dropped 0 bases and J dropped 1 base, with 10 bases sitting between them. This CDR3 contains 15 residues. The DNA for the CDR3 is TGCAGTGCTAGAGATCCCCCAGGGTCTGGAAACACCATATATTTT. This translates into CSARDPPGSGNTIYF.

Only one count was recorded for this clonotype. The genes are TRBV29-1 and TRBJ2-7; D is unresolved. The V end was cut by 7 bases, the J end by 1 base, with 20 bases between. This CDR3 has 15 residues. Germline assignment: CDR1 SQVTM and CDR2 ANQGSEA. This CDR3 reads CSASSKGSASYEQYF. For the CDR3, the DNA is TGCAGCGCCAGCAGTAAGGGATCCGCTTCCTACGAGCAGTACTTC.

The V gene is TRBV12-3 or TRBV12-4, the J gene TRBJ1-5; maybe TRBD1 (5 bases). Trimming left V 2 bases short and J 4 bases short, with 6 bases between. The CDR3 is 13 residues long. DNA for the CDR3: TGTGCCAGCAGTTTACGACAGAATCAGCCCCAGCATTTT. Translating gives CASSLRQNQPQHF.